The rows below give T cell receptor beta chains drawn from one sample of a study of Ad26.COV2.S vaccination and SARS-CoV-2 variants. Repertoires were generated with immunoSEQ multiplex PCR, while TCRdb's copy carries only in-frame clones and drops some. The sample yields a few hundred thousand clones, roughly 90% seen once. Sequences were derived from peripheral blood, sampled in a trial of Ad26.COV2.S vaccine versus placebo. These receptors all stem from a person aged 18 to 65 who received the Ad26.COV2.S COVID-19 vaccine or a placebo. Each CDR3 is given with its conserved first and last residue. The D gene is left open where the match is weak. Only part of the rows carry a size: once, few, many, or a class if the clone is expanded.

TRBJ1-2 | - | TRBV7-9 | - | CASSDFRGRSYGYTF | TGTGCCAGCAGCGATTTCAGGGGCCGGAGCTATGGCTACACCTTC
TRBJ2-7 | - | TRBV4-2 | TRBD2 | CASSPSGTVYEQYF | TGTGCCAGCAGCCCTAGCGGGACAGTCTACGAGCAGTACTTC
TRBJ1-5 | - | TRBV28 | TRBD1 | CASGARQGLSPQHF | TGTGCCAGCGGGGCTCGACAGGGGCTATCGCCCCAGCATTTT
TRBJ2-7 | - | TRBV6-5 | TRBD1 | CASRSGTGKYEQYF | TGTGCCAGCAGATCCGGGACAGGGAAATACGAGCAGTACTTC
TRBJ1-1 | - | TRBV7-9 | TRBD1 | CASSLVSAGGTAFF | TGTGCCAGCAGCTTAGTTTCGGCAGGGGGGACGGCTTTCTTT
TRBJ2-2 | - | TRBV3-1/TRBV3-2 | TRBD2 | CASSQLRTSGGPERGTGELFF | TGTGCCAGCAGCCAATTGAGGACTAGCGGGGGGCCCGAGAGGGGCACCGGGGAGCTGTTTTTT
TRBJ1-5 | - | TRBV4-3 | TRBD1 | CASSQGDRGNQPQHF | TGCGCCAGCAGCCAGGGGGACAGGGGAAATCAGCCCCAGCATTTT
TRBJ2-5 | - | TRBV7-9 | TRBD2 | CASSLVTSGETQYF | TGTGCCAGCAGCTTAGTGACTAGCGGAGAGACCCAGTACTTC
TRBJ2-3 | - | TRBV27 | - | CASSPNRVQGTDTQYF | TGTGCCAGCAGTCCCAACAGGGTCCAGGGCACAGATACGCAGTATTTT
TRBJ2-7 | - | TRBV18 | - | CASSPNTASYEQYF | TGTGCCAGCTCACCGAATACAGCCTCCTACGAGCAGTACTTC
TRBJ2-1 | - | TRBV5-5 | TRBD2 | CASSLGGGSHEQFF | TGTGCCAGCAGCTTGGGCGGGGGGAGCCATGAGCAGTTCTTC
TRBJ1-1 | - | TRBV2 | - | CASAPPAAGPEAFF | TGTGCCAGCGCCCCCCCTGCCGCCGGGCCTGAAGCTTTCTTT
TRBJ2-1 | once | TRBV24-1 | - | CATSDFISADEQFF | TGTGCCACCAGTGATTTTATCAGTGCGGATGAGCAGTTCTTC
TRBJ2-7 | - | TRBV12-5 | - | CASGPDGSYEQYF | TGTGCTAGTGGCCCTGACGGCTCCTACGAGCAGTACTTC
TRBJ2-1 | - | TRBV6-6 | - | CASSYAGNENEQFF | TGTGCCAGCAGTTACGCTGGGAATGAGAATGAGCAGTTCTTC
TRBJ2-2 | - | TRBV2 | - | CASSERTSVGELFF | TGTGCCAGCAGTGAGAGGACATCGGTGGGGGAGCTGTTTTTT
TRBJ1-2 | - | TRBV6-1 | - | CASSESELNGYTF | TGTGCCAGCAGTGAAAGCGAGTTGAATGGCTACACCTTC
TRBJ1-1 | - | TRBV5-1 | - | CASSLGFQDSEAFF | TGCGCCAGCAGCTTGGGGTTTCAAGATTCTGAAGCTTTCTTT
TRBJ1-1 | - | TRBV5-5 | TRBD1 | CASSFIPTGETTEAFF | TGTGCCAGCAGCTTTATCCCTACAGGGGAGACGACTGAAGCTTTCTTT
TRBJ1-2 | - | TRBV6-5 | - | CASSSSWGSFGYTF | TGTGCCAGCAGCTCATCGTGGGGTTCTTTTGGCTACACCTTC
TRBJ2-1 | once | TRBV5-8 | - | CASSQTYNEQFF | TGTGCCAGCAGCCAAACCTACAATGAGCAGTTCTTC
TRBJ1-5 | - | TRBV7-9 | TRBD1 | CASSPGQGSQPQHF | TGTGCCAGCAGCCCGGGACAGGGAAGCCAGCCCCAGCATTTT
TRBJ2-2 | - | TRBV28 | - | CASSLRRQITGELFF | TGTGCCAGCAGTTTAAGGAGACAGATAACCGGGGAGCTGTTTTTT
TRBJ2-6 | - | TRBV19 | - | CASSWPQGFISGANVLTF | TGTGCCAGTTCCTGGCCACAGGGATTTATCTCTGGGGCCAACGTCCTGACTTTC
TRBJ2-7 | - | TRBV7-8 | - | CASSLGGGSGSSYEQYF | TGTGCCAGCAGCTTAGGAGGCGGGTCGGGGAGCTCCTACGAGCAGTACTTC
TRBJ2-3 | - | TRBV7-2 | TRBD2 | CASSLAGTSGVKQYF | TGTGCCAGCAGCTTAGCCGGGACTAGCGGGGTGAAGCAGTATTTT
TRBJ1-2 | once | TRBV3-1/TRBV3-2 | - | CASSQGVGAGYTF | TGTGCCAGCAGCCAAGGTGTAGGGGCTGGCTACACCTTC
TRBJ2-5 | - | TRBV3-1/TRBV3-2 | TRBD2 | CASSPPSGGALAQETQYF | TGTGCCAGCAGCCCCCCCAGCGGGGGGGCCTTGGCGCAAGAGACCCAGTACTTC
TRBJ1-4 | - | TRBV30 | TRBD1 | CAWSGQGTEKLFF | TGTGCCTGGAGTGGACAGGGAACTGAAAAACTGTTTTTT
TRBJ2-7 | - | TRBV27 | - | CASSQQGSGTYEQYF | TGTGCCAGCAGTCAACAGGGAAGCGGTACCTACGAGCAGTACTTC
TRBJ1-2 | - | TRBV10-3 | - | CAISEPGNYGYTF | TGTGCCATCAGTGAGCCAGGGAACTATGGCTACACCTTC
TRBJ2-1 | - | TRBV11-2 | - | CASSLRNDGGDNEQFF | TGTGCCAGCAGTCTACGGAATGACGGAGGGGACAATGAGCAGTTCTTC
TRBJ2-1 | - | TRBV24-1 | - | CATSSRRGGYNEQFF | TGTGCCACCAGTAGTAGAAGAGGGGGATACAATGAGCAGTTCTTC
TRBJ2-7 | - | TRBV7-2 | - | CASSLLSRLSSYEQYF | TGTGCCAGCAGCTTACTTAGCCGGCTTAGTTCCTACGAGCAGTACTTC
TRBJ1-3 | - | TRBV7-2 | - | CASSLMGGRSGNTIYF | TGTGCCAGCAGTCTCATGGGAGGGAGGTCTGGAAACACCATATATTTT
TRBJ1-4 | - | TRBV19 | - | CASRPRVNEKLFF | TGTGCCAGTAGGCCCAGGGTTAATGAAAAACTGTTTTTT
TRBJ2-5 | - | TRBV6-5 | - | CASSWSLSETQYF | TGTGCCAGCAGTTGGTCGTTATCAGAGACCCAGTACTTC
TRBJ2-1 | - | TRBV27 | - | CASSPLLRDIVRDEQFF | TGTGCCAGCAGTCCACTTCTCCGGGACATAGTCCGGGATGAGCAGTTCTTC
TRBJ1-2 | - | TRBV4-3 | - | CASSQDRGNYGYTF | TGCGCCAGCAGCCAAGATCGGGGCAACTATGGCTACACCTTC
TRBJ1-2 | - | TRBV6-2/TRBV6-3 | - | CASNPGSGYTF | TGTGCCAGCAACCCAGGGTCCGGCTACACCTTC